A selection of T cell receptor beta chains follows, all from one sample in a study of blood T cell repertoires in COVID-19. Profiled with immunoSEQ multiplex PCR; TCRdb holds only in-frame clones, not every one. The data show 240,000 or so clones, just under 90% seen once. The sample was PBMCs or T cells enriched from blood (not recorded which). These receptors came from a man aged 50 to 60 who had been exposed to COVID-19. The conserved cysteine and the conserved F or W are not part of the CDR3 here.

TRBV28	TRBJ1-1	ASSSPGQGGGWTEAF
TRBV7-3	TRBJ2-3	ASSSGLAGVADTQY
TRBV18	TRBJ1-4	ASSTNSRDEKLF
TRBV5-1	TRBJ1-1	ASSLGTGVLGNTEAF
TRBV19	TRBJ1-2	ASSKTATGLYGYT
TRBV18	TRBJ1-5	ASSHGGIQPQH
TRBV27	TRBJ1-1	ASSEQGAYTEAF
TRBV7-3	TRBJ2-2	ASSWSGSGELF
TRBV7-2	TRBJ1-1	ASSSKGQGLLDTEAF
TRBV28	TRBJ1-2	ASSEDSYGYT
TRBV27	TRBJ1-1	ASSTNKVGTWNTEAF
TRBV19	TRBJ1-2	ASSILGVGDSYGYT
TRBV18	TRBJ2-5	ASSPRGQQETQY
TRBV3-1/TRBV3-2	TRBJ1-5	ASSQSQGQPQH
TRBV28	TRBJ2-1	ASSLWYRGSNLGEQF
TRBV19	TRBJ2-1	ASSTPGTSSF
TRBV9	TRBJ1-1	ASSVATLNTEAF
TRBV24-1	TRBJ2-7	ATSVPETILVSYEQY
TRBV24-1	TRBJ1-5	ATRENGWGGKQPQH
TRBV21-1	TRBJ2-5	EEALPMGETQY
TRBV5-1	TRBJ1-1	ASSLDGRGDEAF
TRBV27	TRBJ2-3	ASTEIGRGLARTDTQY
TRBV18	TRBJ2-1	ASSPAGGVSNEQF
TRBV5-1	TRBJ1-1	ASSFDRVAAF